The rows below give T cell receptor beta chains drawn from one sample of a study of blood T cell repertoires in COVID-19. Here immunoSEQ multiplex PCR was the method, and the copy in TCRdb shows in-frame clones only, minus some. The data hold about 90,000 clones, with roughly 80% observed a single time. The sample comprised peripheral blood. The source is a woman in her seventies with acute or convalescent COVID-19. The CDR3 runs from the conserved cysteine through the conserved F or W. Fields, in order: J gene, D gene, V gene, clone size, CDR3 protein, CDR3 DNA. A D gene is named only where the DNA matches it firmly. The size entry is marked missing in some rows and otherwise reads once, few, many or a size class.

j_gene: TRBJ2-1; d_gene: TRBD2; v_gene: TRBV5-1; abundance: -; CDR3aa: CASSNRVAGAAYNEQFF; CDR3nt: TGCGCCAGCAGCAACCGGGTAGCGGGAGCGGCCTACAATGAGCAGTTCTTC
j_gene: TRBJ2-5; d_gene: TRBD2; v_gene: TRBV7-9; abundance: -; CDR3aa: CAGTSGSWPGTQYF; CDR3nt: TGTGCCGGGACTAGCGGATCCTGGCCTGGGACCCAGTACTTC
j_gene: TRBJ2-7; d_gene: TRBD1; v_gene: TRBV5-1; abundance: -; CDR3aa: CASSEGTGGIYEQYF; CDR3nt: TGCGCCAGCAGCGAAGGGACAGGGGGAATTTACGAGCAGTACTTC
j_gene: TRBJ2-7; d_gene: -; v_gene: TRBV4-1; abundance: few; CDR3aa: CASSQANLADEQYF; CDR3nt: TGCGCCAGCAGCCAAGCTAACTTAGCAGACGAGCAGTACTTC
j_gene: TRBJ1-1; d_gene: TRBD1; v_gene: TRBV6-2/TRBV6-3; abundance: once; CDR3aa: CASSWDRTNTEAFF; CDR3nt: TGTGCCAGCAGTTGGGACAGGACGAACACTGAAGCTTTCTTT
j_gene: TRBJ1-4; d_gene: TRBD1; v_gene: TRBV30; abundance: -; CDR3aa: CAWSAGTGLNEKLFF; CDR3nt: TGTGCCTGGAGTGCAGGGACAGGGCTTAATGAAAAACTGTTTTTT
j_gene: TRBJ2-2; d_gene: -; v_gene: TRBV21-1; abundance: -; CDR3aa: CASSSPRQGASNTGELFF; CDR3nt: TGTGCCAGCAGCAGCCCGAGACAGGGGGCCAGTAACACCGGGGAGCTGTTTTTT
j_gene: TRBJ2-3; d_gene: TRBD2; v_gene: TRBV7-9; abundance: -; CDR3aa: CASSRLAGILDTQYF; CDR3nt: TGTGCCAGCAGCCGACTAGCGGGAATTCTTGATACGCAGTATTTT
j_gene: TRBJ1-1; d_gene: -; v_gene: TRBV6-5; abundance: -; CDR3aa: CASSYSFGGGTEAFF; CDR3nt: TGTGCCAGCAGTTACTCGTTCGGGGGGGGCACTGAAGCTTTCTTT
j_gene: TRBJ2-1; d_gene: -; v_gene: TRBV7-3; abundance: many; CDR3aa: CASSPDYGSYNEQFF; CDR3nt: TGTGCCAGCAGCCCCGACTACGGCTCCTACAATGAGCAGTTCTTC